This T cell receptor beta chain was captured in a study of molecular identifiers for immune sequencing clone quantification. Naive CD8 library inputs spanned roughly 18,000 to 1,000,000 sorted cells and 10%, 30% or 50% RNA. Study-wide results and caveats: Barcodes shared by identical TCR molecules could lead to underestimated sizes of highly expanded clones. Jurkat TCR RNA that was spiked in from one cell was reportedly detectable among under 1.2 million naive cells.

TCRdb redid the calling of the PCR reads with MiXCR, one entry per CDR3 protein. The data show 490,000 or so distinct CDR3 sequences, with 25% seen just once and roughly 0.79% held by the top ten. On this clonotype: The target antigen is unknown. A single base separates this from a much larger clone, so it may be a read error.

Sequences were obtained from naive CD8+ T cells from blood, with Jurkat cell RNA spiked in. Subset described: FACS-sorted CD8+CD4-CCR7+CD45RA+ naive T cells. The clonotype was recovered from a human donor in good health. Some libraries in this study had Jurkat cell RNA spiked in.

For the CDR3, the DNA is TGTGCCAGCAGTTTGGAACTAGATACGCAGTATTTT. Protein: CASSLELDTQYF. The chain uses TRBV12-3 or TRBV12-4 and TRBJ2-3; no clear D gene. The V end was cut by 3 bases, the J end by 5 bases, with 6 bases between. CDR3 length equals 12 residues.